One sample yielded the 20 T cell receptor beta chains listed below, sequenced in a study of T cells in Graves' hyperthyroidism and ophthalmopathy. TCR beta CDR3 regions were amplified from RNA. The TCR CDR3 first-round RT-PCR relied on the HTBI primer set. TCRdb passed the multiplex PCR reads through MiXCR, listing each CDR3 protein once. The sample holds some 570,000 distinct CDR3 sequences, about 14% seen once. Sequencing input: blood. These receptors came from a woman under 30 with Graves' ophthalmopathy.

This clonotype was picked up a small number of times. This CDR3 is CATRGGEQYF. For the CDR3, the DNA is TGTGCCACCAGGGGGGGCGAGCAGTACTTC. The chain combines TRBV2 with TRBJ2-7; TRBD1 or TRBD2 may be the D gene (7 bases each). This CDR3 spans 10 amino acids. The V gene's germline CDR1 is SNHLY and CDR2 FYNNEI. V was trimmed by 10 bases and J by 6 bases, leaving 10 bases between them.

The gene calls are TRBV7-9 and TRBJ1-2; 8 positions match TRBD1. V gave up 5 bases and J gave up 4 bases; unmatched junction bases: 9. Germline-derived CDR1 and CDR2 are SEHNR and FQNEAQ (reference sequence). The CDR3 consists of 15 residues. CDR3 region: CASSTPGQGIYGYTF. The CDR3 DNA reads TGTGCCAGCAGCACCCCAGGACAGGGAATCTATGGCTACACCTTC.

At least ten counts were recorded for this clonotype. The gene calls are TRBV28 and TRBJ1-1; possible D gene TRBD1, 5 bases. Trimming left V 7 bases short and J 0 bases short, with 9 bases between. The CDR3 has 13 residues. Germline CDR1 MDHEN, CDR2 SYDVKM. The CDR3 sequence is CASNRGVNTEAFF. The CDR3 nucleotides read TGTGCCAGCAATCGGGGGGTGAACACTGAAGCTTTCTTT.

This clonotype was detected ten times or more. The V and J genes are TRBV12-5 and TRBJ1-5, with 9 bases aligning to TRBD1. Losses at the gene ends were 6 bases for V and 5 bases for J; bases not matched to a gene: 8. This CDR3 has 15 amino acids. Germline assignment: CDR1 LGHNT and CDR2 FRNRAP. CDR3 amino acids: CASGMGQGGYQPQHF. The CDR3 nucleotides read TGTGCTAGTGGCATGGGACAGGGAGGGTATCAGCCCCAGCATTTT.

The table lists this clonotype with many counts. This rearrangement joins TRBV29-1 to TRBJ2-5; TRBD2 matches at 7 bases. J lost 4 bases, V lost 0 bases, and 5 bases had no gene match. The CDR3 is 14 amino acids. Germline assignment: CDR1 SQVTM and CDR2 ANQGSEA. CDR3 loop: CSVEEEGGVETQYF. CDR3 nucleotide sequence: TGCAGCGTTGAAGAGGAGGGAGGGGTAGAGACCCAGTACTTC.

This clonotype occurred many times. This rearrangement joins TRBV6-1 to TRBJ2-5, with 13 bases that match TRBD2. After removal of 7 bases from V and 2 bases from J, the junction contained 10 bases not matched to a gene. The germline gives CDR1 MNHNS, CDR2 SASEGT. The CDR3 runs to 17 residues. This chain's CDR3 is CASNRLLAGGGQETQYF. CDR3 in DNA: TGTGCCAGCAACCGGCTACTAGCGGGAGGGGGGCAAGAGACCCAGTACTTC.

At least ten counts were recorded for this clonotype. The chain employs TRBV29-1 and TRBJ2-1; TRBD2 agrees at 11 bases. Trimming at V came to 5 bases and at J to 4 bases, leaving 7 bases not matched to a gene. CDR3 length: 15 amino acids. Germline V gives CDR1 SQVTM, CDR2 ANQGSEA. The CDR3 nucleotides are TGCAGCGTTCGAACCGGGACTAGCGGTTACAATGAGCAGTTCTTC. This codes for CSVRTGTSGYNEQFF.

In its sample, this clonotype was seen many times. CDR3: CASSPTGRNQPQHF. The CDR3 DNA sequence: TGTGCCAGCAGCCCCACTGGCCGTAATCAGCCCCAGCATTTT. V is TRBV9 and J is TRBJ1-5; no clear D. Germline assignment: CDR1 SGDLS and CDR2 YYNGEE. This CDR3 is 14 amino acids long. V dropped 4 bases and J dropped 4 bases, with 12 bases sitting between them.

This clonotype was counted at least ten times. The V call is TRBV30, the J call TRBJ1-1; TRBD1 agrees at 7 bases. The V gene end was trimmed by 1 base and the J gene end by 3 bases; junction bases not matched to a gene: 2. CDR3 size: 13 residues. Germline V gene data show CDR1 as GTSNPN and CDR2 as SVGIG (reference sequence). The CDR3 reads CAWSGQGHTEAFF. DNA of the CDR3: TGTGCCTGGAGTGGACAGGGCCACACTGAAGCTTTCTTT.

This clonotype has a count of ten or more. The J gene is TRBJ1-1, the V gene TRBV7-8, with TRBD1 as a possible D gene (5 bases). CDR1 is SGHVS and CDR2 is FQNEAQ in the germline V gene. Trimming removed 5 bases from V and 3 bases from J, with 10 bases in between. This CDR3 spans 13 amino acids. Here the CDR3 DNA reads TGTGCCAGCAGCAAAATAGGGGACACTGAAGCTTTCTTT. Translation: CASSKIGDTEAFF.

This clonotype was recorded at least ten times. This chain uses TRBV20-1 with TRBJ2-5; D is ambiguous. V lost 4 bases, J lost 1 base, and 13 bases lay in between. CDR3 length: 14 residues. CDR1 DFQATT and CDR2 SNEGSKA come from the germline V gene (reference sequence). CDR3 sequence: CSATALGGQETQYF. Written as DNA, the CDR3 is TGCAGTGCTACAGCCCTGGGTGGCCAAGAGACCCAGTACTTC.

This rearrangement joins TRBV9 to TRBJ2-6; 7 nucleotides align to TRBD1. Losses at the gene ends were 0 bases for V and 2 bases for J; bases not matched to a gene: 2. From germline, CDR1 is SGDLS and CDR2 YYNGEE. There are 16 residues in the CDR3. CDR3 DNA: TGTGCCAGCAGCGTAGCCACAGGGGCTGGGGCCAACGTCCTGACTTTC. Its translation is CASSVATGAGANVLTF.

The sample holds many counts of this clonotype. The chain has TRBV7-9 and TRBJ2-6; 12 bases match TRBD1. Unmatched junction bases numbered 4, after V lost 5 bases and J lost 2 bases. Germline V gives CDR1 SEHNR, CDR2 FQNEAQ (reference sequence). The CDR3 spans 17 residues. CDR3 DNA: TGTGCCAGCAGCCCGGGACAGGGGGCGGCTGGGGCCAACGTCCTGACTTTC. As protein: CASSPGQGAAGANVLTF.

This clonotype was seen ten or more times. The J gene is TRBJ1-2, the V gene TRBV10-3; 9 bases match TRBD1. The CDR3 covers 15 residues. Germline trimming cut 2 bases from V and 3 bases from J; bases unmatched to any gene: 4. The germline CDR1 and CDR2 sequences are ENHRY and SYGVKD. The CDR3 DNA follows: TGTGCCATCAGTGAGGGAGGGACAGGGTACTATGGCTACACCTTC. Translation: CAISEGGTGYYGYTF.

In this sample, this clonotype turned up many times. CDR3 sequence: CASSSRLRLTQRHNEQFF. CDR3 nucleotides: TGTGCCAGCAGTTCCCGTCTTCGGTTGACACAGAGGCACAATGAGCAGTTCTTC. The rearrangement links TRBV6-1 to TRBJ2-1; D not resolved. The CDR3 extends over 18 amino acids. The germline gives CDR1 MNHNS, CDR2 SASEGT. V was shortened by 5 bases and J by 5 bases, with 25 bases between the two germline ends.

This clonotype was seen a handful of times. The chain employs TRBV24-1 and TRBJ2-5, with 8 bases lining up with TRBD1. V trimming: 4 bases; J trimming: 1 base; junction bases outside the gene matches: 4. This CDR3 has 15 residues. CDR1 KGHDR and CDR2 SFDVKD come from the germline V gene. CDR3 in DNA: TGTGCCACCAGTGACACGGGACAGGCCCAAGAGACCCAGTACTTC. This sequence encodes CATSDTGQAQETQYF.

This clonotype has ten or more counts. The chain's CDR3 is CASSYSESGTGISGELFF. CDR3 nucleotide sequence: TGTGCCAGCAGTTACTCGGAGAGTGGGACAGGGATATCCGGGGAGCTGTTTTTT. This chain links TRBV6-5 with TRBJ2-2; 9 nucleotides align to TRBD1. The CDR3 runs 18 residues. The germline gives CDR1 MNHEY, CDR2 SVGAGI. The trim removed 0 bases at V and 6 bases at J, leaving 11 bases unmatched.

In its sample, this clonotype was seen many times. The V gene is TRBV28, the J gene TRBJ1-1; D is unresolved. Trimming took off 4 bases at V and 5 bases at J, with 8 bases between the two ends. The germline V gene has CDR1 MDHEN and CDR2 SYDVKM. The CDR3 runs to 12 residues. CDR3: CASSSPKTEAFF. CDR3 coding DNA: TGTGCCAGCAGTTCCCCTAAAACTGAAGCTTTCTTT.

V and J are TRBV4-1 and TRBJ2-2; unclear D gene. The CDR3 covers 12 residues. Trimming stripped 1 base from V and 6 bases from J, with 3 bases between. The V gene's germline CDR1 is MGHRA and CDR2 YSYEKL. Here the CDR3 reads CASSQVAGELFF. Here the CDR3 DNA reads TGCGCCAGCAGCCAAGTCGCCGGGGAGCTGTTTTTT.

This clonotype was recorded at least ten times. The V and J genes are TRBV27 and TRBJ1-1; TRBD1 might be the D (6 bases). Trimming removed 5 bases at V and 6 bases at J, with 10 bases between. The germline V gene has CDR1 MNHEY and CDR2 SMNVEV (reference sequence). The CDR3 contains 12 residues. The CDR3 reads CASSTGTSEAFF. For the CDR3, the DNA is TGTGCCAGCAGTACCGGGACATCTGAAGCTTTCTTT.